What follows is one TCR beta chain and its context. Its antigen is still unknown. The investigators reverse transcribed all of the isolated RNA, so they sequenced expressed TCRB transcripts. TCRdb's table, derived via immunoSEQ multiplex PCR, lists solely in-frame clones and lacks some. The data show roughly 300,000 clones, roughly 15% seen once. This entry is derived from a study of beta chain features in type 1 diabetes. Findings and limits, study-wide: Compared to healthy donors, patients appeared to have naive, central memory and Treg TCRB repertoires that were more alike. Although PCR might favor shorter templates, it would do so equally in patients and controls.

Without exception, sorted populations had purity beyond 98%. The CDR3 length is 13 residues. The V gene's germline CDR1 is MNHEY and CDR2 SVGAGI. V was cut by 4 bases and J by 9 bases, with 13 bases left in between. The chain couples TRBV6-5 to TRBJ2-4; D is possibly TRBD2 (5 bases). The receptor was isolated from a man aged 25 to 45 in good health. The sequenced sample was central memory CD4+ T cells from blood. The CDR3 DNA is TGTGCCAGCAGTTTGGGCAGGAGCGGCATTCAGTACTTC. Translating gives CASSLGRSGIQYF.